These T cell receptor beta chains were read from a single sample in a study of T cells after yellow fever vaccination. TCRdb processed the 5' RACE reads anew with MiXCR; each CDR3 protein has one entry. The sample lists around 350,000 distinct CDR3 sequences; 6.2% were seen once. Sample: PBMCs, taken 5 days after the yellow fever booster vaccination. Receptor source: a man aged 25-45 years who received the YFV17D yellow fever vaccine. The conserved cysteine and the conserved F or W are not part of the CDR3 here.

cdr3_aa,j_call,v_call
ASSGTGLTGELF,TRBJ2-2,TRBV11-3
ASLVGATQY,TRBJ2-3,TRBV12-3/TRBV12-4
ASSPWDRGQTHEQY,TRBJ2-7,TRBV11-2
ASSLVGTSGRVNEQF,TRBJ2-1,TRBV7-9
TARGRKETQY,TRBJ2-5,TRBV29-1
ASSLASIGDPKVNEQF,TRBJ2-1,TRBV7-2
ASSLARLPIDRNTEAF,TRBJ1-1,TRBV11-1
AINTVDGGKWELF,TRBJ2-2,TRBV6-2/TRBV6-3
AIWEQALDPWGEQY,TRBJ2-7,TRBV10-3
ASQDGTGFEQY,TRBJ2-7,TRBV19
ASKVRGTEAF,TRBJ1-1,TRBV28
ASSKGQSSYNEQF,TRBJ2-1,TRBV19
ASSLQGGEETQY,TRBJ2-5,TRBV2